Detailed here is one TCR beta chain. Germline loops: CDR1 LGHNA, CDR2 YSLEER. The junction had 2 bases not matched to a gene; V was cut back by 0 bases and J by 4 bases. The CDR3 is 15 residues long. This entry belongs to a study of cytomegalovirus exposure and HLA in healthy donors. Researchers ran the PCR with 60 Vbeta and 13 Jbeta primers. Clones were sequenced by immunoSEQ multiplex PCR, and TCRdb holds only the in-frame ones, with some missing. The sample carries about 210,000 clones, approximately 79% recorded once. What was sequenced was PBMCs. The V and J genes are TRBV4-3 and TRBJ2-3; the match to TRBD1 covers 9 bases. This clonotype was sampled from a male donor in good health and CMV-seronegative. CDR3 loop: CASSQEGTGPDTQYF. CDR3 nucleotides: TGCGCCAGCAGCCAAGAGGGGACAGGGCCAGATACGCAGTATTTT.